This TCR beta chain was captured by sequencing in a study of blood T cell repertoires in COVID-19. Overall study: Some COVID-19 samples were acute and others convalescent; all came from the United States, Italy and Spain. In each case, the material was cDNA or gDNA derived from T cells, B-cell-depleted T cells, or PBMCs.

Study processing details: Reference gene primer amplification yielded estimated nucleated cell counts. The assay was immunoSEQ multiplex PCR, and TCRdb's table has in-frame clones only and misses some. The D gene and trimming were derived from the DNA, and the V and J assignments and clone size from that table. The table includes roughly 220,000 clones, around 86% detected once. The CDR3 is 11 residues long. Germline loops: CDR1 SGHTA, CDR2 FQGNSA. V lost 5 bases to trimming and J lost 6 bases, with 5 bases between them. The sequenced sample was peripheral blood. The sequence was obtained from a man aged 25 to 45 who had recovered from COVID-19. The genes are TRBV7-2 and TRBJ2-1; D uncertain. The CDR3 sequence: CASSLRNEQFF. DNA of the CDR3: TGTGCCAGCAGCCTCCGCAATGAGCAGTTCTTC.